This T cell receptor (beta chain) was identified during a study of blood T cell repertoires in COVID-19. Study overall: COVID-19 samples from acute and convalescent phases originated in the United States, Italy and Spain. From T cells, B-cell-depleted T cells, or PBMCs came the material, which was cDNA or gDNA.

CDR1 and CDR2 from the germline V gene are MNHEY and SVGAGI. Losses at the gene ends were 0 bases for V and 6 bases for J; bases not matched to a gene: 4. The CDR3 has 16 residues. Authors' data handling: Quantification of nucleated cells was approximated via reference gene primer amplification. The table came from immunoSEQ multiplex PCR; TCRdb's copy has only in-frame clones and leaves some out. The V and J calls and the clone size are those of that table, but D and trimming were determined from the DNA. The data show 120,000 to 150,000 clones, roughly 87% seen once. Participants were aged roughly 18 to 90 years, lived in under 25 US areas, and enrolled virtually. This clone was counted only a few times.

The sequencing input was PBMCs or T cells enriched from blood (not recorded which). V is TRBV6-5 and J is TRBJ1-6; the match to TRBD1 covers 8 bases. This clonotype originated in a woman aged 40 to 49 who had been exposed to COVID-19. The CDR3, as DNA: TGTGCCAGCAGTTACTCAGGGACAGGCATTAATTCACCCCTCCACTTT. This gives the protein CASSYSGTGINSPLHF.